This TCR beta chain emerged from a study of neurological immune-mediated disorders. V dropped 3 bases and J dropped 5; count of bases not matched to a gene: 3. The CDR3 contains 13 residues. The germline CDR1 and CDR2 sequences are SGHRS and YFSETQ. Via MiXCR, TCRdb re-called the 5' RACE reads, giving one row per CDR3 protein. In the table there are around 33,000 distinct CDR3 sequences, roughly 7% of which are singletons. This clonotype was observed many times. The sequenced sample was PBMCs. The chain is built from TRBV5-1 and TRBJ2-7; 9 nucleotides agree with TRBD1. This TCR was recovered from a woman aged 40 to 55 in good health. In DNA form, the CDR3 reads TGCGCCAGCAGCTGGGGACAGGGCAACGAGCAGTACTTC. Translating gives CASSWGQGNEQYF.